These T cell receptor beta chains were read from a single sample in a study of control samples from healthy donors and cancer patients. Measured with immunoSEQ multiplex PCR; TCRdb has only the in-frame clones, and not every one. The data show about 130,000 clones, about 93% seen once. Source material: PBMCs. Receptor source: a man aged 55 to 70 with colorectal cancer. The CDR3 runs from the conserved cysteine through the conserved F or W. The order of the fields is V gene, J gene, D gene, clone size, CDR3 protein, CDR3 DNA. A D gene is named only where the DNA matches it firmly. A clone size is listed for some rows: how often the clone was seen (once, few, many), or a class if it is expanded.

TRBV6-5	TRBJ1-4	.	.	CASSYSPGAGEKLFF	TGTGCCAGCAGTTACTCTCCGGGGGCCGGGGAAAAACTGTTTTTT
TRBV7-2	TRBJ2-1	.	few	CASSFYNEQFF	TGTGCCAGCAGCTTTTACAATGAGCAGTTCTTC
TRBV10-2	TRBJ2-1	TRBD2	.	CASVLLAGVSYNEQFF	TGCGCCAGCGTCCTACTAGCGGGGGTCTCCTACAATGAGCAGTTCTTC
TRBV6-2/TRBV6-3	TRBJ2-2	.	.	CASSYQAGRPGELFF	TGTGCCAGCAGTTATCAGGCAGGGCGCCCCGGGGAGCTGTTTTTT
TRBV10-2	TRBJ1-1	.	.	CASSESRRTGTEAFF	TGCGCCAGCAGTGAGTCCCGGAGGACGGGCACTGAAGCTTTCTTT
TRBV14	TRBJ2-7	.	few	CASSQEATEDEQYF	TGTGCCAGCAGCCAAGAGGCAACCGAGGACGAGCAGTACTTC
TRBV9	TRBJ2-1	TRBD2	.	CASSVSGGALYNEQFF	TGTGCCAGCAGCGTTAGCGGGGGGGCCCTCTACAATGAGCAGTTCTTC
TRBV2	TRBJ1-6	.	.	CASRGGTVNSPLHF	TGTGCCAGCAGGGGAGGGACCGTTAATTCACCCCTCCACTTT
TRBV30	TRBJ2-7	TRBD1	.	CAWSGTGGEQYF	TGTGCCTGGAGTGGGACAGGGGGCGAGCAGTACTTC
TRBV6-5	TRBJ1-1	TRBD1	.	CASRPLGGQGGEAFF	TGTGCCAGCAGACCCTTAGGGGGACAGGGCGGTGAAGCTTTCTTT
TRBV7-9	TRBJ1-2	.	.	CASSLVAGGSRRSLYGYTF	TGTGCCAGCAGCTTAGTGGCAGGAGGTTCTAGAAGGTCGCTCTATGGCTACACCTTC
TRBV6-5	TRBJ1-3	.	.	CASRGNGNTIYF	TGTGCCAGTAGAGGGAATGGAAACACCATATATTTT
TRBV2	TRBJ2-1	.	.	CASSEGNNEQFF	TGTGCCAGCAGTGAGGGTAACAATGAGCAGTTCTTC
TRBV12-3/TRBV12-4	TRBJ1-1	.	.	CASSRGRGTEAFF	TGTGCCAGCTCCCGGGGCCGGGGCACTGAAGCTTTCTTT
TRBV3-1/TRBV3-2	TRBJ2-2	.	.	CASSQAGAYANTGELFF	TGTGCCAGCAGCCAGGCGGGGGCGTATGCGAACACCGGGGAGCTGTTTTTT
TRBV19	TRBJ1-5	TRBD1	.	CASSTDRDPQHF	TGTGCCAGTAGTACAGACAGGGACCCCCAGCATTTT
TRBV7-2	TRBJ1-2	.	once	CASSSPTGYYGYTF	TGTGCCAGCAGCTCCCCGACAGGATACTATGGCTACACCTTC
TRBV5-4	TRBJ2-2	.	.	CASSLVGYSGELFF	TGTGCCAGCAGCTTGGTAGGGTACAGCGGGGAGCTGTTTTTT
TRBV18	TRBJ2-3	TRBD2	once	CASSPGTSGATDTQYF	TGTGCCAGCTCACCGGGGACTAGCGGGGCCACAGATACGCAGTATTTT
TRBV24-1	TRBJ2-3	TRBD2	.	CATSDGGLAGGNTQYF	TGTGCCACCAGTGACGGGGGACTAGCGGGGGGCAATACGCAGTATTTT
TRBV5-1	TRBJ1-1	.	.	CASRGDMNTEAFF	TGCGCCAGCAGGGGAGATATGAACACTGAAGCTTTCTTT
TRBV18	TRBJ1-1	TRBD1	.	CASSPNTGETEAFF	TGTGCCAGCTCACCAAATACAGGGGAAACTGAAGCTTTCTTT
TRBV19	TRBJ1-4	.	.	CASSPGADLNEKLFF	TGTGCCAGTAGTCCCGGGGCAGATTTAAATGAAAAACTGTTTTTT
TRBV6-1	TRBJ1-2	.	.	CASSEEVGDSDYGYTF	TGTGCCAGCAGTGAAGAAGTGGGGGACTCTGACTATGGCTACACCTTC
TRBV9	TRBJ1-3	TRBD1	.	CASSARDRARSGNTIYF	TGTGCCAGCAGCGCAAGGGACAGGGCCCGCTCTGGAAACACCATATATTTT
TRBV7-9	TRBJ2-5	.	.	CASSPSGGPWETQYF	TGTGCCAGCAGCCCCTCCGGGGGCCCTTGGGAGACCCAGTACTTC
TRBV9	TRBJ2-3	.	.	CASSPSASTDTQYF	TGTGCCAGCAGCCCTAGCGCCAGCACAGATACGCAGTATTTT
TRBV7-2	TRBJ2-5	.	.	CASSFSKTQYF	TGTGCCAGCAGCTTTAGCAAGACCCAGTACTTC
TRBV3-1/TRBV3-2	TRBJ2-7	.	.	CASSQARGSEQYF	TGTGCCAGCAGCCAAGCTCGAGGATCCGAGCAGTACTTC
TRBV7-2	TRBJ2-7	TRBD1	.	CASSLWGDRAISYEQYF	TGTGCCAGCAGCTTATGGGGGGACAGGGCCATCTCCTACGAGCAGTACTTC